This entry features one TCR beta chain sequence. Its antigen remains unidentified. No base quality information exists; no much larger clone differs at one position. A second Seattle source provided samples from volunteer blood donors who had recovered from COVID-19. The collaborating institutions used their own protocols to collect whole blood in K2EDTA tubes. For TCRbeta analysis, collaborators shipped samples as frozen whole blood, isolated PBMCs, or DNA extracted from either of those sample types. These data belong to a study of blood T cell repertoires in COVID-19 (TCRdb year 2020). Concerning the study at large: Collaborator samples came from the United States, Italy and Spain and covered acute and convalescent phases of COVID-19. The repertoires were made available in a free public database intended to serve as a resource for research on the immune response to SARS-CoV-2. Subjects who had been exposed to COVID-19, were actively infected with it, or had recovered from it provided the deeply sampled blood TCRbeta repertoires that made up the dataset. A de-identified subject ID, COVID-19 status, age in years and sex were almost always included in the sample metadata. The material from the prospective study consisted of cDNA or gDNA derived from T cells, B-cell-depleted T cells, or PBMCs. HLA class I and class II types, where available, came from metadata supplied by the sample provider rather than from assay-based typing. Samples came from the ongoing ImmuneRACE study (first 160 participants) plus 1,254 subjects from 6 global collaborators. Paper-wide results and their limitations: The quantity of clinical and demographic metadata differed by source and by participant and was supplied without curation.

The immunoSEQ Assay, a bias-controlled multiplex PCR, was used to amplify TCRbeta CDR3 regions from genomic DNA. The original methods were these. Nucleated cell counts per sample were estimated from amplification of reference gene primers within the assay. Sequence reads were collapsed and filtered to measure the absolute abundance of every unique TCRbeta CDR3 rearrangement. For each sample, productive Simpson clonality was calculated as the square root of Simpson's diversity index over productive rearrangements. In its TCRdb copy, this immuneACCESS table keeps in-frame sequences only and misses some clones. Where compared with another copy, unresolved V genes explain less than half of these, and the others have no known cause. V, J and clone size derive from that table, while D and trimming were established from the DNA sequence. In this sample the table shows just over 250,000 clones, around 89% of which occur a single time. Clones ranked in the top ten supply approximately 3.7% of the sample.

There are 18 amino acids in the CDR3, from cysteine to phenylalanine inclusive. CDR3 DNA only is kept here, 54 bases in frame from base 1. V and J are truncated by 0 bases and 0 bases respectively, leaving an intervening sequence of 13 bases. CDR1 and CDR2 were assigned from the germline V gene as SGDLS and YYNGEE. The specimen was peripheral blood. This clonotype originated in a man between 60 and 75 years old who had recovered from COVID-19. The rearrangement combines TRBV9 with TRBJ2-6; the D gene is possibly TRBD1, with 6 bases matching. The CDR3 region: CASSVVRDTYSGANVLTF. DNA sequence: TGTGCCAGCAGCGTAGTCCGGGACACCTACTCTGGGGCCAACGTCCTGACTTTC.